The present entry profiles one T cell receptor (beta chain) with its context. No antigen is known for it. Base qualities are missing; no much larger clone stands one base away. The data were obtained in a study of response to subunit inactivated influenza vaccine (dated by TCRdb to the late 2010s). Regarding the complete study: The study used deep quantitative T cell receptor repertoire profiling to track responses to a trivalent subunit inactivated influenza vaccine.

Library preparation used RT-PCR. The instrument given in TCRdb is Illumina HiSeq 2500. In-frame beta chains were kept once TCRdb had trimmed the public reads at Q25 with fastp and called clones with MiXCR. Every entry covers one CDR3 protein and lists the most common genes and DNA from its rows. The sample contains more than 500,000 distinct CDR3 sequences, about 11% of them found a single time. About 10% of the sample goes to the ten largest clones. General conclusions and limits of the study: The authors suggested that each seasonal influenza vaccination may recruit only a limited number of new T cells.

Another study also made use of these data, one on T cells expressing NK-cell markers. The second study reports: TCR beta cDNA libraries were made by 5'RACE template switching that added a universal primer site and unique molecular identifiers. In sorted CD3+CD56+NKG2C+, CD3+CD56+NKG2C- and CD3+CD56-NKG2C+ T-cell subsets from 7 or 8 donors, TCR beta-chain repertoires were profiled. Of the eight sequenced donors, seven were found to be HCMV-seropositive and one was found to be HCMV-seronegative. In several experiments an anti-gammadeltaTCR antibody was added to restrict sorting to alphabetaTCR-expressing T cells. In about 6 donors, the dominant CD3+CD56+NKG2C+ clonotypes were found to rank among the top 10 CD8+ clonotypes and to make up about 1.0-7.0% of CD8+ T cells. Those dominant clonotypes were again the most abundant among CD3+CD56-NKG2C+ cells in a few donors, at about 25-60.1%. It remained unclear whether the expanded NKG2C-expressing T cell clones were specific for HCMV antigens. All eight donors whose samples were sequenced were randomly selected healthy volunteers, three of them men and five women. To determine HCMV serostatus, a commercial ELISA kit was used to detect HCMV-specific IgG in serum. Ficoll density gradient centrifugation was used to isolate peripheral blood mononuclear cells from blood. Bulk peripheral blood T-cell repertoires were additionally sequenced from unsorted PBMC for six donors. cDNA synthesis was primed from the TCR beta constant segment and was followed by two successive PCR amplification steps. Sequencing of the libraries produced 2 x 150 bp reads on Illumina HiSeq 2000/2500, MiSeq or NextSeq. Reads were demultiplexed and grouped by UMI with MIGEC, and clonotypes were assembled and quantified with MiTCR. Only TCR cDNA sequences supported by at least two reads were kept to exclude erroneous sequences. The tcR package was used for downstream repertoire analysis, and clonotypes were matched between fractions using CDR3 nucleotide sequence together with V segment. VDJmatch was used to annotate antigen specificity against VDJdb, with one amino acid substitution in CDR3 allowed.

The TCR originated in a man aged 45 to 65 who received an inactivated influenza vaccine. Donor details come from another sample of the same person, matched by shared clones. Sequenced material: PBMCs from blood, taken on the day of vaccination.

This receptor has the CDR3 CASRMTGAGEQYF. The base sequence is TGTGCCAGCAGAATGACAGGAGCTGGGGAGCAGTACTTC. The receptor chain draws on TRBV12-3 or TRBV12-4 and TRBJ2-7; TRBD1 is a possible D gene, resting on 6 matching bases. Counted from cysteine to phenylalanine, this CDR3 has 13 amino acids. Only CDR3 DNA remains: 39 bases, in frame from the first base. Trimming at the junction amounts to 6 bases on V and 7 bases on J, and the germline ends lie 16 bases apart.